This T cell receptor (beta chain) was documented in a study of CD8+CD57+ T cells in acquired aplastic anemia. At the level of the study: The sorted CD4+ and CD8+ cells yielded an average around 3 ug of DNA. Mean read depth for CD4+ cells from healthy donors was 9.5 million to 13 million.

Germline V CDR1 and CDR2: SEHNR, FQNEAQ (reference sequence). The V and J ends lost 3 bases and 7 bases, in that order; junction bases with no gene match: 6. The CDR3 has 13 residues. Findings and limits, study-wide: Between the patient and control groups, CD8+ Simpson's diversity did not differ significantly. Between patients and controls, approximately 29 CD8+ CDR3 sequences were found in common.

Genomic DNA acted as the template from which TCR beta VDJ combination and CDR3 sequence profiling were carried out. TCRdb passed the reads through MiXCR, listing each CDR3 protein once. The data contain some 180,000 distinct CDR3 sequences, under 55% of them singletons. About this clonotype itself: The target antigen is unknown.

V gene TRBV7-9 combines with J gene TRBJ2-7; TRBD2 matches at 7 bases. This clonotype originated in a human donor in good health. Sequenced input: sorted CD4+, CD8+, or CD8+CD57+ T cells (not recorded which) from PBMCs. Written as DNA, the CDR3 is TGTGCCAGCAGCTTTTCGAGCGGGGCAGAGCAGTACTTC. Translated, it gives CASSFSSGAEQYF.